The following is a T cell receptor beta chain sequence with its context. What it recognizes is unknown. This sample is part of a study of T-cell memory formation after mild COVID-19. Study-wide background: TCR clusters mostly belonged to single donors. General study findings and limits: Unconfirmed was the SARS-CoV-2 specificity of second-wave clones that peaked on day 37. Chiefly within CM and EM were the contracting CD4+ clones; CD8+ ones were within EMRA.

Deletions cut 4 bases from V and 5 bases from J, with 11 bases between. This CDR3 region has 13 residues. Germline assignment: CDR1 LGHNA and CDR2 YNFKEQ. cDNA libraries for TCR alpha and TCR beta, carrying sample barcodes and UMIs, came from 5'RACE with constant-segment primers. TCRdb passed the 5' RACE reads through MiXCR, listing each CDR3 protein once. The table records 75,000 to 95,000 distinct CDR3 sequences, over 13% of them present only once. The sequence was obtained from a young man who had mild COVID-19 (a few samples of this study predate the infection). Cell type and time point are not known. The chain has TRBV4-2 and TRBJ2-5; possibly TRBD2 for D (6 bases). Source material: PBMCs or a T cell subset sorted from them (not recorded which). The CDR3 DNA reads as TGTGCCAGCAGCCCCCTAGGAGGGGAGACCCAGTACTTC. This translates into CASSPLGGETQYF.